This T cell receptor (beta chain) was observed in a study of cytomegalovirus exposure and HLA in healthy donors. CDR3 length: 12 amino acids. Trimming cost V 3 bases and J 10 bases, with 10 bases left between them. Germline V gene sequence: CDR1 KGHSH, CDR2 LQKENI. Study conclusions and caveats: The classifier, whose performance was assessed in both the original and validation cohorts, reportedly diagnosed cytomegalovirus status with high specificity and sensitivity.

On this clone itself: Its antigen remains unidentified.

PCR involved 60 Vbeta and 13 Jbeta primers. Assay: immunoSEQ multiplex PCR; the TCRdb copy retains only in-frame clones and omits some. The sample has about 160,000 clones, approximately 81% seen once. The receptor comes from a man aged 18 to 35 in good health and CMV-seronegative. This sequence joins TRBV18 and TRBJ2-1, with a weak D call TRBD1 (6 bases). Material: PBMCs. CDR3 nucleotide sequence: TGTGCCAGCTCACCGCAAAGGGGGGAGCAGTTCTTC. This translates into CASSPQRGEQFF.